Following are 8 T cell receptor beta chains from one sample sequenced in a study of blood T cell repertoires in COVID-19. TCRdb keeps only in-frame clones here, not all; method: immunoSEQ multiplex PCR. This sample has 150,000 to 200,000 clones, with more than 75% found just once. The sequencing sample was made of peripheral blood. Every receptor here comes from a human donor in a cohort sampled during active COVID-19.

The gene calls are TRBV5-1 and TRBJ1-1, with 8 bases lining up with TRBD1. The CDR3 is 15 residues long. Germline CDR1 SGHRS, CDR2 YFSETQ. The V and J ends lost 4 bases and 5 bases, in that order; junction bases with no gene match: 10. The CDR3 DNA reads as TGCGCCAGCAGCGTACAGGGGGGCGGCGGGACTGAAGCTTTCTTT. Protein: CASSVQGGGGTEAFF.

The gene calls are TRBV5-1 and TRBJ2-5; a weak D match, TRBD2 (6 bases). V lost 5 bases to trimming and J lost 5 bases, with 16 bases between them. The germline CDR1 and CDR2 sequences are SGHRS and YFSETQ. The CDR3 runs to 14 residues. CDR3 coding DNA: TGCGCCAGCAGGAACGGGGAGGCCCGGGAGACCCAGTACTTC. Translating it yields CASRNGEARETQYF.

This clone was seen just once. The CDR3 sequence: CASSPGSQETQYF. The DNA for the CDR3 is TGCGCCAGCAGCCCCGGGTCCCAAGAGACCCAGTACTTC. The rearrangement links TRBV5-1 to TRBJ2-5; D gene unclear. Per germline, CDR1 SGHRS and CDR2 YFSETQ. The ends were cut back, 4 bases at V and 1 base at J, with 8 bases in the middle. This CDR3 has 13 residues. Drawing the rest from reference TRBV5-1 and TRBJ2-5, the complete variable domain is KAGVTQTPRYLIKTRGQQVTLSCSPISGHRSVSWYQQTPGQGLQFLFEYFSETQRNKGNFPGRFSGRQFSNSRSEMNVSTLELGDSALYLCASSPGSQETQYFGPGTRLLVL.

The rearrangement joins TRBV3-1 (or the pseudogene TRBV3-2) to TRBJ2-3, with 13 bases lining up with TRBD2. The junction had 10 bases not matched to a gene; V was cut back by 4 bases and J by 6 bases. The CDR3 has 17 residues. Germline V CDR1 and CDR2: LGHDT, YNNKEL (reference sequence). The CDR3 coding sequence is TGTGCCAGCAGCCCCGATCGGACTAGCGGGAGTTTGGATACGCAGTATTTT. It encodes CASSPDRTSGSLDTQYF.

V usage is TRBV6-2 or TRBV6-3 and J usage is TRBJ2-7, with TRBD1 as a possible D gene (6 bases). V was cut by 2 bases and J by 3 bases, with 11 bases left in between. The length of the CDR3 is 14 residues. CDR1 and CDR2 (germline): MNHEY, SVGEGT. CDR3: CASSYRTDYYEQYF. The DNA for the CDR3 is TGTGCCAGCAGTTACCGGACAGACTACTACGAGCAGTACTTC.

V usage is TRBV5-1 and J usage is TRBJ1-1; weak D call: TRBD1 (5 bases). Germline V gene data show CDR1 as SGHRS and CDR2 as YFSETQ. CDR3 length: 14 residues. Trimming stripped 1 base from V and 0 bases from J, with 7 bases between. CDR3 loop: CASSLRQMNTEAFF. As DNA, the CDR3 is TGCGCCAGCAGCTTGAGACAGATGAACACTGAAGCTTTCTTT.

Remarks on this clone: The same CDR3 also results from other DNA sequences found in this sample. The V and J genes are TRBV29-1 and TRBJ2-1, with TRBD1 as a possible D gene (6 bases). The CDR3 length is 12 residues. V dropped 3 bases and J dropped 7 bases, with 10 bases sitting between them. Germline loops: CDR1 SQVTM, CDR2 ANQGSEA. CDR3 in DNA: TGCAGCGTTGAGGTAGGGGGAAATGAGCAGTTCTTC. It specifies CSVEVGGNEQFF.

The chain carries TRBV3-1 (or the pseudogene TRBV3-2) and TRBJ2-7; 7 bases map to TRBD1. This CDR3 region has 15 residues. The V gene's germline CDR1 is LGHDT and CDR2 YNNKEL (reference sequence). The J segment lost 3 bases and the V segment lost 0 bases, leaving 5 bases of the junction unmatched. This CDR3 is CASSQDPTGDYEQYF. The CDR3 nucleotides are TGTGCCAGCAGCCAAGATCCAACAGGGGACTACGAGCAGTACTTC.